This T cell receptor (beta chain) was retrieved from a study of CD8 T cells in ankylosing spondylitis. The study, taken as a whole, reports: Characteristic, it appeared, of ankylosing spondylitis blood was a TCR beta motif of 7 or 8 highly homologous variants. In peripheral blood, disease-linked CD8+ clones occurred at relatively low frequencies. A number of the motif variants had already been described in reactive arthritis synovial fluid and blood. Clones tied to disease were said to be significantly enriched in matched ankylosing spondylitis synovial fluid.

For this clonotype: The antigen is unknown.

Trimming left V 1 base short and J 10 bases short, with 8 bases between. This CDR3 comprises 11 residues. Germline-derived CDR1 and CDR2 are SGHDN and FVKESK. Libraries of TCR beta came from quantitative 5'-RACE with molecular barcodes. Each CDR3 protein is one row after TCRdb ran MiXCR on the 5' RACE reads. The sample lists approximately 300,000 distinct CDR3 sequences; 6.5% to 10% were seen once. The chain recombines TRBV14 with TRBJ2-7; D gene unclear. Sequencing used blood, either unsorted or a sorted T cell fraction (not recorded which). This clonotype originated in a male donor with ankylosing spondylitis. As DNA, the CDR3 is TGTGCCAGCAGCCAAGGTAACCGCCAGTACTTC. This codes for CASSQGNRQYF.